The 11 T cell receptor beta chains below all came from one sample that was sequenced in a study of blood T cell repertoires in COVID-19. Produced via immunoSEQ multiplex PCR; TCRdb's table is partial and in-frame only. This sample has over 100,000 clones, with around 89% found just once. The specimen sequenced was peripheral blood. Source of these receptors: a man aged 60 to 75 with COVID-19, enrolled during active disease.

This chain joins TRBV29-1 and TRBJ2-1; TRBD2 might be the D (5 bases). The CDR3 runs to 13 residues. The germline gives CDR1 SQVTM, CDR2 ANQGSEA. V gave up 4 bases and J gave up 9 bases, with 16 bases separating them. The CDR3 DNA reads as TGCAGCGTTGTGAGGGTTGTGGTTGGTGAGCAGTTCTTC. Protein sequence: CSVVRVVVGEQFF.

The chain carries TRBV30 and TRBJ2-3; a possible D gene is TRBD1 (5 bases). The ends were cut back, 0 bases at V and 4 bases at J, with 23 bases in the middle. The V gene's germline CDR1 is GTSNPN and CDR2 SVGIG (reference sequence). The CDR3 consists of 18 residues. CDR3 region: CAWSVLFGASSIADTQYF. Written as DNA, the CDR3 is TGTGCCTGGAGTGTACTTTTTGGGGCCTCCTCCATTGCAGATACGCAGTATTTT.

This clone was seen only a few times. CDR3 in amino acids: CASSLALRTYTEAFF. CDR3 nucleotide sequence: TGTGCCAGCAGCTTAGCGCTCCGGACTTACACTGAAGCTTTCTTT. The J gene is TRBJ1-1, the V gene TRBV7-8; the D is unclear. The ends were cut back, 0 bases at V and 3 bases at J, with 11 bases in the middle. This CDR3 comprises 15 residues. Germline loops: CDR1 SGHVS, CDR2 FQNEAQ.

V usage is TRBV27 and J usage is TRBJ1-5; 7 bases match TRBD1. V lost 3 bases to trimming and J lost 1 base; unmatched junction nucleotides: 9. From germline, CDR1 is MNHEY and CDR2 SMNVEV (reference sequence). This CDR3 spans 17 amino acids. The CDR3 reads CASSFRALTGSNQPQHF. As DNA, the CDR3 is TGTGCCAGCAGTTTTCGCGCTTTGACAGGGAGCAATCAGCCCCAGCATTTT.

J is TRBJ1-2 and V is TRBV4-1, with 7 bases lining up with TRBD1. The length of the CDR3 is 16 residues. Germline CDR1 and CDR2: MGHRA and YSYEKL. V shed 1 base and J 5 bases; nucleotides not matched to a gene: 10. This chain's CDR3 is CASSQGWRGQGYGYTF. CDR3 in DNA: TGCGCCAGCAGCCAAGGGTGGAGGGGGCAAGGGTATGGCTACACCTTC.

The J gene is TRBJ2-5, the V gene TRBV14, with no clear D. CDR1 is SGHDN and CDR2 is FVKESK in the germline V gene. The V and J ends lost 0 bases and 4 bases respectively, with 6 bases between them. The CDR3 consists of 13 residues. The CDR3 loop reads CASSQEYGETQYF. The CDR3 coding sequence is TGTGCCAGCAGCCAAGAGTACGGAGAGACCCAGTACTTC.

The genes are TRBV5-1 and TRBJ2-1; unclear D gene. Trimming cost V 4 bases and J 5 bases, with 10 bases left between them. This CDR3 has 13 residues. Germline CDR1 is SGHRS and CDR2 is YFSETQ. The CDR3 spells CASSLPVNNEQFF. The CDR3 nucleotides read TGCGCCAGCAGCCTCCCAGTAAACAATGAGCAGTTCTTC.

The V gene is TRBV28, the J gene TRBJ2-1, with TRBD1 identical over 8 bases. Trimming at V came to 6 bases and at J to 15 bases, leaving 13 bases not matched to a gene. CDR1 is MDHEN, CDR2 SYDVKM, per germline. The CDR3 is 13 amino acids. CDR3 sequence (DNA): TGTGCCAGCAGAGGGCTCCCGGGACAGGCCCCGTTCTTC. It is translated as CASRGLPGQAPFF. Full variable domain (rest looked up from reference TRBV28 and TRBJ2-1): DVKVTQSSRYLVKRTGEKVFLECVQDMDHENMFWYRQDPGLGLRLIYFSYDVKMKEKGDIPEGYSVSREKKERFSLILESASTNQTSMYLCASRGLPGQAPFFGPGTRLTVL.

The J gene is TRBJ1-5, the V gene TRBV12-3 or TRBV12-4; possible D gene TRBD1, 6 bases. Trimming took off 4 bases at V and 7 bases at J, with 8 bases between the two ends. This CDR3 has 12 amino acids. The CDR3 reads CASSSGVQPQHF. DNA for the CDR3: TGTGCCAGCAGTTCAGGGGTGCAGCCCCAGCATTTT.

V gene TRBV6-1 combines with J gene TRBJ1-2; the match to TRBD1 covers 12 bases. CDR1 and CDR2 from the germline V gene are MNHNS and SASEGT. Trimming took 0 bases from V and 4 from J; bases not matched to a gene: 6. CDR3 size: 17 residues. The CDR3 DNA follows: TGTGCCAGCAGTGAAGCGGGACAGGGGGCGCAGGGCTATGGCTACACCTTC. Residues: CASSEAGQGAQGYGYTF.

V usage is TRBV7-2 and J usage is TRBJ2-5; maybe TRBD2 (6 bases). Trimming pared 3 bases from V and 5 bases from J, leaving 10 bases between. Per germline, CDR1 SGHTA and CDR2 FQGNSA. The CDR3 sequence is 13 residues long. The CDR3 DNA reads as TGTGCCAGCAGCTTCGGGGGTTTCGAGACCCAGTACTTC. The encoded protein is CASSFGGFETQYF.